The subject of this entry is one TCR beta chain. Its specificity is unknown. After constant-region reverse-primer amplification, full-length variable regions underwent semi-nested PCR with Nested Universal Primer A. Each CDR3 protein gets one entry after TCRdb re-called the 5' RACE reads with MiXCR. The sample holds about 40,000 distinct CDR3 sequences, more than 20% seen once. The sorted Tregs were CD4+CD25+CD127-/low cells. The study, taken as a whole, reports: In terms of TCR gene usage, tumor memory CD4+ T cells clustered together with blood and lymph node memory CD4+ cells, as well as with lymph node naive CD4+ cells. Tumor-infiltrating Treg TCR alpha and beta sequences overlapped most with tumor naive CD4+ T cells, then blood naive.

The CDR3 has 14 residues. The ends lost 4 bases at V and 5 bases at J; junction bases unmatched: 6. The genes are TRBV12-3 or TRBV12-4 and TRBJ2-3, with TRBD2 matching 7 bases. The material sequenced was Tregs sorted from a lymph node. The sequence came from a female donor with breast cancer. The CDR3 coding sequence is TGTGCCAGCAGTTATAGCGGGCCTCGAGATACGCAGTATTTT. Residues: CASSYSGPRDTQYF.